The 20 T cell receptor beta chains presented below share a single source sample, sequenced in a study of cytomegalovirus exposure and HLA in healthy donors. The PCR had 60 Vbeta and 13 Jbeta primers. The assay was immunoSEQ multiplex PCR, and TCRdb's table has in-frame clones only and misses some. The profile covers roughly 200,000 clones, with 70% to 80% appearing a single time and about 2.1% taken by the ten largest. Sequences were obtained from PBMCs. The receptors shown here come from a young man in good health and CMV-seronegative.

The V call is TRBV27, the J call TRBJ2-1, with 11 bases lining up with TRBD2. Germline CDR1 reads MNHEY; CDR2 reads SMNVEV (reference sequence). The CDR3 runs to 14 residues. The V segment lost 4 bases and the J segment 10 bases; nucleotides outside the gene matches: 6. The CDR3 reads CASSSPSGRLEQFF. CDR3 coding DNA: TGTGCCAGCAGTTCGCCTAGCGGGAGGCTCGAGCAGTTCTTC.

The V and J genes are TRBV7-9 and TRBJ1-1; 7 bases align to TRBD1. J gave up 0 bases and V 5 bases, and 6 bases lay outside the gene matches. The CDR3 runs to 15 residues. Germline loops: CDR1 SEHNR, CDR2 FQNEAQ (reference sequence). The CDR3 here is CASSPGTVMNTEAFF. CDR3 in DNA: TGTGCCAGCAGCCCAGGGACAGTCATGAACACTGAAGCTTTCTTT.

The chain links TRBV10-3 to TRBJ2-7; TRBD1 agrees at 8 bases. The V and J ends lost 7 bases and 9 bases, in that order; junction bases with no gene match: 11. The germline V gene has CDR1 ENHRY and CDR2 SYGVKD. The CDR3 extends over 13 amino acids. The CDR3 coding sequence is TGTGCCATCAATACTAACGACAGGGGTAGGCAGTACTTC. It yields the protein CAINTNDRGRQYF.

The chain has TRBV7-9 and TRBJ1-1; D not resolved. V dropped 2 bases and J dropped 6 bases, with 7 bases sitting between them. The CDR3 contains 12 residues. The germline gives CDR1 SEHNR, CDR2 FQNEAQ (reference sequence). The CDR3 region has the DNA TGTGCCAGCAGCTTAATCAACTCTGAAGCTTTCTTT. Residues: CASSLINSEAFF.

This chain joins TRBV9 and TRBJ2-7; 11 nucleotides agree with TRBD1. The CDR3 sequence is 15 residues long. V lost 4 bases to trimming and J lost 5 bases; unmatched junction nucleotides: 8. In germline, CDR1 is SGDLS, CDR2 YYNGEE. The CDR3, as DNA: TGTGCCAGCAGCCCTCGGACAGGGGGCATCGACGAGCAGTACTTC. As protein: CASSPRTGGIDEQYF.

This clone was observed once. The chain is built from TRBV7-3 and TRBJ2-1; the D gene is possibly TRBD1 (7 bases). The CDR3 runs 14 residues. Germline V gene sequence: CDR1 SGHTA, CDR2 FQGTGA. The V end lost 1 base, the J end lost 8 bases, and 12 bases lay between the germline ends. The CDR3 protein is CASSLSQGGDEQFF. The CDR3 DNA is TGTGCCAGCAGCTTAAGTCAGGGGGGTGATGAGCAGTTCTTC.

This rearrangement joins TRBV27 to TRBJ2-1; D uncertain. Germline lookup yields CDR1 MNHEY and CDR2 SMNVEV (reference sequence). There are 13 residues in the CDR3. Trimming removed 3 bases from V and 4 bases from J, with 7 bases in between. DNA for the CDR3: TGTGCCAGCAGTTTCGAGATTTACAATGAGCAGTTCTTC. This gives the protein CASSFEIYNEQFF.

This clone showed up just once. The chain employs TRBV21-1 and TRBJ2-5; the D call in the table, TRBD2, was not verified against the DNA. TRBV21-1 counts as a pseudogene. The CDR3 runs to 16 residues. CDR3 in DNA: TGTGCCAGCAGCAAAGAGCGCCATCCTGAGGGAGAGACCCAGTACTTC. Translation: CASSKERHPEGETQYF.

The V call is TRBV27, the J call TRBJ2-1; a weak D match, TRBD2 (7 bases). The CDR3 spans 15 residues. V was cut by 3 bases and J by 3 bases, with 12 bases left in between. Per the germline V gene, CDR1 is MNHEY and CDR2 is SMNVEV (reference sequence). The CDR3 loop reads CASSLGGAGYNEQFF. CDR3 nucleotides: TGTGCCAGCAGTTTGGGGGGGGCGGGCTACAATGAGCAGTTCTTC.

This clone was observed a few times. The chain employs TRBV7-3 and TRBJ2-5; D possibly corresponds to TRBD1 (6 bases). Trimming took off 3 bases at V and 3 bases at J, with 8 bases between the two ends. CDR1 and CDR2 from the germline V gene are SGHTA and FQGTGA. This CDR3 has 13 residues. The CDR3 reads CASSFGTKETQYF. In DNA, the CDR3 is TGTGCCAGCAGCTTTGGGACAAAAGAGACCCAGTACTTC.

The chain carries TRBV28 and TRBJ1-1; D call uncertain. Germline V gene sequence: CDR1 MDHEN, CDR2 SYDVKM. V was pared by 4 bases and J by 0 bases, with 12 bases between. The CDR3 sequence is 15 residues long. CDR3 sequence reads: CASSSLDTLNTEAFF. The CDR3 region has the DNA TGTGCCAGCAGTTCTCTTGACACATTGAACACTGAAGCTTTCTTT.

V and J are TRBV19 and TRBJ2-7; unclear D gene. CDR1 is LNHDA, CDR2 SQIVND, per germline (reference sequence). With 2 bases removed from V and 6 bases from J, the gap between germline ends came to 14 bases. The length of the CDR3 is 14 residues. The CDR3 reads CASSIRQAQSEQYF. The CDR3 DNA reads TGTGCCAGTAGTATAAGGCAGGCCCAATCCGAGCAGTACTTC.

The chain joins TRBV28 to TRBJ1-5; a possible D gene is TRBD1 (6 bases). There are 15 residues in the CDR3. CDR1 is MDHEN, CDR2 SYDVKM, per germline. V lost 5 bases and J 1 base, leaving 12 bases between the germline ends. The CDR3 here is CASSPLQGSNQPQHF. CDR3 nucleotides: TGTGCCAGCAGTCCTTTACAGGGAAGCAATCAGCCCCAGCATTTT.

The chain has TRBV28 and TRBJ2-7, with TRBD1 as a possible D gene (5 bases). The V end was cut by 9 bases, the J end by 6 bases, with 12 bases between. The CDR3 is 11 residues long. Germline CDR1 is MDHEN and CDR2 is SYDVKM. The CDR3 DNA is TGTGCCAGTTCCGCAAGGGGCGAGCAGTACTTC. Translated: CASSARGEQYF.

The chain recombines TRBV28 with TRBJ2-3; D gene unclear. The germline V gene encodes CDR1 MDHEN and CDR2 SYDVKM. The CDR3 loop spans 12 amino acids. Trimming took off 5 bases at V and 0 bases at J, with 3 bases between the two ends. This CDR3 reads CASSPSTDTQYF. In DNA, the CDR3 is TGTGCCAGCAGTCCTAGCACAGATACGCAGTATTTT. The complete variable domain, with remaining parts taken from reference TRBV28 and TRBJ2-3, reads DVKVTQSSRYLVKRTGEKVFLECVQDMDHENMFWYRQDPGLGLRLIYFSYDVKMKEKGDIPEGYSVSREKKERFSLILESASTNQTSMYLCASSPSTDTQYFGPGTRLTVL.

The gene calls are TRBV5-1 and TRBJ2-3, with TRBD2 matching 9 bases. CDR3 length: 15 amino acids. From germline, CDR1 is SGHRS and CDR2 YFSETQ. The junction had 3 bases not matched to a gene; V was cut back by 1 base and J by 3 bases. The CDR3 protein is CASSLIAGATDTQYF. CDR3 in DNA: TGCGCCAGCAGCTTGATAGCGGGAGCGACAGATACGCAGTATTTT.

V usage is TRBV10-3 and J usage is TRBJ2-3; TRBD2 agrees at 8 bases. The CDR3 is 13 amino acids. V was clipped by 8 bases and J by 0 bases; unmatched bases: 1. CDR1 is ENHRY, CDR2 SYGVKD, per germline. CDR3 DNA: TGTGCCATCCTAGCGGGTAGCACAGATACGCAGTATTTT. It translates to CAILAGSTDTQYF.

The genes are TRBV19 and TRBJ1-6; 7 bases agree with TRBD1. The CDR3 runs 14 residues. CDR1 is LNHDA, CDR2 SQIVND, per germline (reference sequence). J lost 13 bases, V lost 6 bases, and 12 bases had no gene match. Here the CDR3 DNA reads TGTGCCAGTAGCCCTACCGGGACAGCGAGGCCCCTCCACTTT. It codes for CASSPTGTARPLHF. The entire variable domain, with the rest obtained from reference TRBV19 and TRBJ1-6, is as follows: DGGITQSPKYLFRKEGQNVTLSCEQNLNHDAMYWYRQDPGQGLRLIYYSQIVNDFQKGDIAEGYSVSREKKESFPLTVTSAQKNPTAFYLCASSPTGTARPLHFGNGTRLTVT.

The chain couples TRBV6-5 to TRBJ2-1, with TRBD2 matching 8 bases. There are 16 residues in the CDR3. V shed 1 base and J 4 bases; nucleotides not matched to a gene: 6. The V gene's germline CDR1 is MNHEY and CDR2 SVGAGI. Here the CDR3 DNA reads TGTGCCAGCAGTTACTTATCTGCGGGAGGATACAATGAGCAGTTCTTC. Encoded protein: CASSYLSAGGYNEQFF.

The chain joins TRBV30 to TRBJ2-1; D possibly corresponds to TRBD2 (5 bases). This CDR3 region has 12 residues. The V and J ends lost 5 bases and 10 bases respectively, with 15 bases between them. CDR1 is GTSNPN, CDR2 SVGIG, per germline (reference sequence). CDR3 in amino acids: CAWDTRRGEQFF. The CDR3 DNA reads TGTGCCTGGGATACTAGACGCGGCGAGCAGTTCTTC.